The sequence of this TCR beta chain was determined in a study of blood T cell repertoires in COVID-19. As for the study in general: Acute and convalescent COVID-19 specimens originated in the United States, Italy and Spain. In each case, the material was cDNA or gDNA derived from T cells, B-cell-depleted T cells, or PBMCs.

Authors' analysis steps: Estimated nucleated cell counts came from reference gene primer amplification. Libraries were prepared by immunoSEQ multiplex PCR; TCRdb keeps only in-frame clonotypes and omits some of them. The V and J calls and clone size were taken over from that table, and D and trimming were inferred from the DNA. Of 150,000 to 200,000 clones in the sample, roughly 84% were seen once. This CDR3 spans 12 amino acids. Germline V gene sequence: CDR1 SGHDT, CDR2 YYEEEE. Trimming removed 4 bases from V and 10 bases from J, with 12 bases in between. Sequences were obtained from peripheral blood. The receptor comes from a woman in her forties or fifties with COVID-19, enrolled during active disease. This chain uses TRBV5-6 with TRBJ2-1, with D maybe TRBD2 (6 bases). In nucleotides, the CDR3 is TGTGCCAGCAGCCTGCCGGGACTCGAGCAGTTCTTC. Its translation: CASSLPGLEQFF.